The 24 T cell receptor beta chains presented below share a single source sample, sequenced in a study of blood T cell repertoires in COVID-19. The assay was immunoSEQ multiplex PCR, and TCRdb's table has in-frame clones only and misses some. The repertoire includes nearly 400,000 clones, roughly nine tenths of them detected once, and approximately 1.5% sits in the top ten. The sample taken for sequencing was PBMCs or T cells enriched from blood (not recorded which). These receptor sequences come from a woman between 25 and 40 years old who had recovered from COVID-19.

The chain employs TRBV5-1 and TRBJ2-3; the match to TRBD2 covers 7 bases. CDR3 length equals 15 residues. The V and J ends lost 2 bases and 3 bases, in that order; junction bases with no gene match: 6. Per germline, CDR1 SGHRS and CDR2 YFSETQ. CDR3 DNA sequence: TGCGCCAGCAGCTTAGCGGGATTGGAAACAGATACGCAGTATTTT. This gives the protein CASSLAGLETDTQYF.

V is TRBV21-1 and J is TRBJ1-1; the table's D call of TRBD1 was not tested on the DNA. TRBV21-1 is noted as a pseudogene. The CDR3 runs 15 residues. CDR3 bases: TGTGCCAGCAGCGAAGCGGGACAGGGGGCCACTGAAGCTTTCTTT. It encodes CASSEAGQGATEAFF.

The rearrangement links TRBV28 to TRBJ2-7, with D possibly being TRBD1 (6 bases). The length of the CDR3 is 16 residues. Germline CDR1 reads MDHEN; CDR2 reads SYDVKM. The germline V and J ends were trimmed by 0 bases and 7 bases, with 19 bases remaining between them. The DNA of the CDR3 is TGTGCCAGCAGTTTATGGCAGGGACACCCGATGGGGGAGCAGTACTTC. Its protein is CASSLWQGHPMGEQYF.

The V call is TRBV6-6, the J call TRBJ1-1; TRBD1 might be the D (6 bases). CDR3 size: 14 residues. CDR1 and CDR2 (germline): MNHNY, SVGAGI (reference sequence). V dropped 7 bases and J dropped 1 base, with 13 bases sitting between them. DNA of the CDR3: TGTGCCAGCACCCACGGACAGAAGAACACTGAAGCTTTCTTT. Encoded protein: CASTHGQKNTEAFF.

The chain has TRBV6-5 and TRBJ1-2; a weak D match, TRBD1 (5 bases). Trimming removed 0 bases from V and 6 bases from J, with 8 bases in between. Per germline, CDR1 MNHEY and CDR2 SVGAGI. The CDR3 is made up of 13 amino acids. CDR3 nucleotides: TGTGCCAGCAGTTACTCAGGGGTGGATGGCTACACCTTC. It encodes CASSYSGVDGYTF.

The chain links TRBV6-5 to TRBJ2-7; the match to TRBD1 covers 9 bases. Unmatched junction bases numbered 9, after V lost 6 bases and J lost 9 bases. Germline CDR1 and CDR2: MNHEY and SVGAGI. The CDR3 contains 13 residues. The CDR3 region has the DNA TGTGCCAGCAGACGGGACAGGGCGTCCAGGCAGTACTTC. Its protein is CASRRDRASRQYF.

The V call is TRBV7-2, the J call TRBJ2-1, with TRBD2 identical over 14 bases. Germline CDR1 reads SGHTA; CDR2 reads FQGNSA. The V gene end was trimmed by 4 bases and the J gene end by 8 bases; junction bases not matched to a gene: 16. This CDR3 contains 19 residues. The CDR3 region is CASSSFRTRLAGGGDEQFF. CDR3 sequence (DNA): TGTGCCAGCAGCTCATTCCGAACCAGACTAGCGGGAGGGGGAGATGAGCAGTTCTTC.

The V call is TRBV6-5, the J call TRBJ1-6; D is uncertain. Germline assignment: CDR1 MNHEY and CDR2 SVGAGI. The CDR3 runs to 12 residues. Trimming cost V 5 bases and J 9 bases, with 8 bases left between them. CDR3 residues: CASSQRGSPLHF. The CDR3 region has the DNA TGTGCCAGCAGTCAAAGAGGTTCACCCCTCCACTTT.

This clone was counted a single time. The chain uses TRBV19 and TRBJ1-1; TRBD1 aligns across 7 bases. Germline V lookup: CDR1 LNHDA, CDR2 SQIVND (reference sequence). The CDR3 totals 13 residues. With V trimmed by 6 bases and J by 8 bases, 9 bases remained unmatched. The CDR3 region is CASRGQDAIEAFF. In DNA form, the CDR3 reads TGTGCCAGTAGAGGACAGGATGCCATCGAAGCTTTCTTT.

The chain is built from TRBV2 and TRBJ1-2; 7 bases line up with TRBD1. V shed 3 bases, J shed 7 bases, and the junction held 8 bases outside the gene matches. CDR1 and CDR2 from the germline V gene are SNHLY and FYNNEI. The CDR3 runs 14 residues. The CDR3 region has the DNA TGTGCCAGCAGTGATACAACAGGGGACGCTGGCTACACCTTC. Translated: CASSDTTGDAGYTF.

V usage is TRBV2 and J usage is TRBJ1-2, with D possibly matching TRBD1 (6 bases). The CDR3 length is 14 residues. Germline CDR1 reads SNHLY; CDR2 reads FYNNEI. Trimming left V 6 bases short and J 1 base short, with 12 bases between. In nucleotides, the CDR3 is TGTGCCAGCAGGGCCAGGGGTAGTAACTATGGCTACACCTTC. Amino acids: CASRARGSNYGYTF. Looking up the rest from reference TRBV2 and TRBJ1-2 gives the full variable domain: EPEVTQTPSHQVTQMGQEVILRCVPISNHLYFYWYRQILGQKVEFLVSFYNNEISEKSEIFDDQFSVERPDGSNFTLKIRSTKLEDSAMYFCASRARGSNYGYTFGSGTRLTVV.

The chain recombines TRBV18 with TRBJ1-1, with D uncertain. The V gene lost 3 bases and the J gene lost 1 base, with 9 bases spanning the gap. The CDR3 runs to 14 residues. The V gene's germline CDR1 is KGHSH and CDR2 LQKENI. In DNA form, the CDR3 reads TGTGCCAGCTCACCGATACAGTCGAACACTGAAGCTTTCTTT. It codes for CASSPIQSNTEAFF.

V and J are TRBV30 and TRBJ1-6, with D hard to call. Trimming shortened V by 2 bases and J by 11 bases, and 16 bases separated the two germline ends. Germline CDR1 is GTSNPN and CDR2 is SVGIG (reference sequence). There are 14 residues in the CDR3. For the CDR3, the DNA is TGTGCCTGGAGTCCCCCGGACTGGACTGCACCCCTCCACTTT. Its protein is CAWSPPDWTAPLHF.

V gene TRBV5-5 combines with J gene TRBJ1-3; 8 bases agree with TRBD1. This CDR3 spans 17 amino acids. V shed 3 bases and J 1 base; nucleotides not matched to a gene: 9. The germline CDR1 and CDR2 sequences are SGHKS and YYEKEE (reference sequence). In nucleotides, the CDR3 is TGTGCCAGCAGCTGGAGACAGGGGCCGCTGTCTGGAAACACCATATATTTT. It is translated as CASSWRQGPLSGNTIYF.

The rearrangement uses TRBV19 and TRBJ2-3; 15 nucleotides match TRBD2. In germline, CDR1 is LNHDA, CDR2 SQIVND (reference sequence). This CDR3 contains 17 residues. J gave up 1 base and V 5 bases, and 4 bases lay outside the gene matches. The DNA of the CDR3 is TGTGCCAGTAGTCCTCGGACTAGCGGGAGGGGCACAGATACGCAGTATTTT. Translation: CASSPRTSGRGTDTQYF.

The chain employs TRBV9 and TRBJ2-1; 11 bases fit TRBD1. Germline V CDR1 and CDR2: SGDLS, YYNGEE. Losses at the gene ends were 0 bases for V and 9 bases for J; bases not matched to a gene: 5. The CDR3 runs to 15 residues. The CDR3 loop reads CASSVARTGGGEQFF. The CDR3 DNA follows: TGTGCCAGCAGCGTAGCAAGGACAGGGGGCGGTGAGCAGTTCTTC.

V and J are TRBV19 and TRBJ1-1, with TRBD1 matching 8 bases. The V gene's germline CDR1 is LNHDA and CDR2 SQIVND (reference sequence). The junction had 6 bases not matched to a gene; V was cut back by 7 bases and J by 11 bases. The CDR3 extends over 11 amino acids. DNA for the CDR3: TGTGCCAGTACCCGGACAGGGCACGCTTTCTTT. It is translated as CASTRTGHAFF.

Turning to this clone: Within the sample, other DNA sequences also encode this same CDR3. V and J are TRBV18 and TRBJ2-2; tentatively, D is TRBD1 (6 bases). Deletions cut 3 bases from V and 2 bases from J, with 10 bases between. Germline loops: CDR1 KGHSH, CDR2 LQKENI. The CDR3 covers 15 residues. The CDR3 DNA follows: TGTGCCAGCTCACCGGGGACAACTAACACCGGGGAGCTGTTTTTT. Translated, it gives CASSPGTTNTGELFF.

This chain uses TRBV6-5 with TRBJ1-1; TRBD1 might be the D (5 bases). Per germline, CDR1 MNHEY and CDR2 SVGAGI. The CDR3 covers 13 residues. V gave up 4 bases and J gave up 2 bases, with 8 bases separating them. CDR3: CASSFQGNTEAFF. CDR3 in DNA: TGTGCCAGCAGTTTCCAGGGAAACACTGAAGCTTTCTTT.

This chain uses TRBV5-1 with TRBJ1-2; D possibly corresponds to TRBD1 (6 bases). Trimming took 0 bases from V and 6 from J, leaving 18 bases between them. Germline V gives CDR1 SGHRS, CDR2 YFSETQ. CDR3 length equals 16 residues. The CDR3 DNA sequence: TGCGCCAGCAGCTTGGCCGGTACAGGGCTTCCCCATGGCTACACCTTC. As protein: CASSLAGTGLPHGYTF.

This clone was counted once. V usage is TRBV6-5 and J usage is TRBJ1-1; the D gene is possibly TRBD1 (5 bases). The CDR3 consists of 15 residues. The ends were cut back, 11 bases at V and 1 base at J, with 20 bases in the middle. The germline CDR1 and CDR2 sequences are MNHEY and SVGAGI. CDR3: CARTREGLGNTEAFF. The CDR3 DNA sequence: TGTGCCCGGACCAGGGAGGGATTGGGGAACACTGAAGCTTTCTTT.

The rearrangement joins TRBV4-2 to TRBJ1-2, with D possibly TRBD1 on 6 matching bases. Germline-derived CDR1 and CDR2 are LGHNA and YNFKEQ. V was clipped by 5 bases and J by 0 bases, with 10 bases between them. The CDR3 contains 14 residues. DNA for the CDR3: TGTGCCAGCAGCTCGCCAGGGGCTAACTATGGCTACACCTTC. Translation gives CASSSPGANYGYTF.

This sequence joins TRBV9 and TRBJ1-2; unclear D gene. The germline V and J ends were trimmed by 0 bases and 4 bases, with 7 bases remaining between them. CDR1 and CDR2 from the germline V gene are SGDLS and YYNGEE. This CDR3 comprises 13 residues. CDR3 DNA: TGTGCCAGCAGCGTAGCCCGTAGCTATGGCTACACCTTC. It encodes CASSVARSYGYTF.

This chain links TRBV5-1 with TRBJ2-7; 10 bases line up with TRBD1. Germline CDR1 and CDR2: SGHRS and YFSETQ. The V segment lost 0 bases and the J segment 5 bases; nucleotides outside the gene matches: 2. This CDR3 has 14 residues. CDR3 in amino acids: CASSLGGTGDEQYF. As DNA, the CDR3 is TGCGCCAGCAGCTTGGGCGGGACAGGGGACGAGCAGTACTTC.